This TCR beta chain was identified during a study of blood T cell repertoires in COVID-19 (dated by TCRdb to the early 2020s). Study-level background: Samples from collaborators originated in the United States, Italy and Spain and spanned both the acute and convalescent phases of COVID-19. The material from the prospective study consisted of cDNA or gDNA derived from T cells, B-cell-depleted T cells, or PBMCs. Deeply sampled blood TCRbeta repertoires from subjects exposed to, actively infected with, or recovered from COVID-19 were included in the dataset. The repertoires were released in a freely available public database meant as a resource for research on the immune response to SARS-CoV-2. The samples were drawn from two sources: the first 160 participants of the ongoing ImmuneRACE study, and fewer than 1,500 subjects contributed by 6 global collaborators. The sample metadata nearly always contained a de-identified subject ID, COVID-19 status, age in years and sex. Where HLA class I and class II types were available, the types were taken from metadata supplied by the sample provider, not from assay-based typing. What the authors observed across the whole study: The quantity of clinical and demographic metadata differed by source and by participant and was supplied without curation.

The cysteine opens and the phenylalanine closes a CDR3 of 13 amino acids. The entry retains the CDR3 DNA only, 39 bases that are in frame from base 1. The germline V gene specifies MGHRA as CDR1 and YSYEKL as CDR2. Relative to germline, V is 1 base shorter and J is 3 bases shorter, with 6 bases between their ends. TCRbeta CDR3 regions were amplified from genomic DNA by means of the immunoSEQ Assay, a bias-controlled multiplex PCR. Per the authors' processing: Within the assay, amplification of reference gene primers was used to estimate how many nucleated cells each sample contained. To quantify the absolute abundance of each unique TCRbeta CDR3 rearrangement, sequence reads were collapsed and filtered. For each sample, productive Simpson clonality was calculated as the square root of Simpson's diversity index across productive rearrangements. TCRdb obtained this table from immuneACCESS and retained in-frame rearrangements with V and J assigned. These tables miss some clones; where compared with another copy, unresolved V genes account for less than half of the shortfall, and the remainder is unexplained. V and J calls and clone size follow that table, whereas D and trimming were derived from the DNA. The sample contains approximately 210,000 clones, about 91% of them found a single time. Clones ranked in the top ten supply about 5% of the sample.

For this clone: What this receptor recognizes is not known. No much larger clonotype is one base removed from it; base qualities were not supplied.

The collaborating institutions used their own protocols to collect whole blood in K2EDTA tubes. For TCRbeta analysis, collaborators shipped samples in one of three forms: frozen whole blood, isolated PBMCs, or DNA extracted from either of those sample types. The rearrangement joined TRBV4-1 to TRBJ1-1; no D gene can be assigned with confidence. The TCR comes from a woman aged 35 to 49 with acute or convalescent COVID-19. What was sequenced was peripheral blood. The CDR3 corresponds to CASSQVPDTEAFF. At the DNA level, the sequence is TGCGCCAGCAGCCAAGTGCCAGACACTGAAGCTTTCTTT.